The 21 T cell receptor beta chains in this list originate from one sample, sequenced in a study of identical twins. TCRdb analysed the 5' RACE reads with MiXCR anew, one entry per CDR3 protein. There are fewer than 500,000 distinct CDR3 sequences in the sample; roughly 13% occur only once, and approximately 0.9% lies in the top ten. These records were also assigned to another study, of yellow fever vaccine responses in identical twins.

The material sequenced was CD4+ T cells sorted from blood. The receptors originated from a young woman in good health.

The V and J genes are TRBV2 and TRBJ2-3; D is unclear. Trimming shortened V by 6 bases and J by 2 bases, and 9 bases separated the two germline ends. This CDR3 region has 13 residues. Germline V gene data show CDR1 as SNHLY and CDR2 as FYNNEI. CDR3 sequence: CASRRPVTDTQYF. CDR3 nucleotide sequence: TGTGCCAGCAGACGACCAGTCACAGATACGCAGTATTTT.

The CDR3 region has the DNA TGTGCCAGCAGCTTGGAGGGACAGGGGATAGATACGCAGTATTTT. Translating it yields CASSLEGQGIDTQYF. The rearrangement links TRBV7-2 to TRBJ2-3, with 10 nucleotides matching TRBD1. Germline-derived CDR1 and CDR2 are SGHTA and FQGNSA. Trimming took 3 bases from V and 5 from J; bases not matched to a gene: 5. The CDR3 has 15 residues.

This clonotype occurred many times. The chain employs TRBV12-3 or TRBV12-4 and TRBJ2-5; the D call may be TRBD1 or TRBD2 (5 bases each). Trimming pared 2 bases from V and 3 bases from J, leaving 19 bases between. The CDR3 is 17 amino acids. The CDR3: CASSLNGRAVGEETQYF. CDR3 DNA sequence: TGTGCCAGCAGTTTAAATGGAAGGGCGGTGGGGGAAGAGACCCAGTACTTC.

This clonotype was counted only a few times. The chain uses TRBV4-1 and TRBJ2-7; D is perhaps TRBD1 (5 bases). CDR1 MGHRA and CDR2 YSYEKL come from the germline V gene. V gave up 4 bases and J gave up 0 bases, with 19 bases separating them. CDR3 size: 17 residues. For the CDR3, the DNA is TGCGCCAGCAGCCCGCACGGACAAGGCGACAGCTCCTACGAGCAGTACTTC. Residues: CASSPHGQGDSSYEQYF.

A word on this clonotype: One end of the junction does not line up with germline, which may come from a read error. The chain joins TRBV27 to TRBJ1-2; TRBD1 aligns across 10 bases. Germline V lookup: CDR1 MNHEY, CDR2 SMNVEV (reference sequence). The CDR3 totals 13 residues. Here the CDR3 reads CASSPTGGYGCTF. CDR3 nucleotides: TGTGCCAGCAGTCCGACAGGGGGCTATGGCTGCACCTTC.

The chain joins TRBV24-1 to TRBJ2-3; no clear D gene. The germline CDR1 and CDR2 sequences are KGHDR and SFDVKD. The CDR3 extends over 13 amino acids. Trimming removed 1 base from V and 8 bases from J, with 9 bases in between. The CDR3 region is CATSDFPPVTQYF. The CDR3 nucleotides read TGTGCCACCAGTGATTTCCCGCCAGTTACGCAGTATTTT.

This clonotype was seen only a few times. The V call is TRBV7-2, the J call TRBJ2-2; no clear D. There are 15 residues in the CDR3. Germline V gives CDR1 SGHTA, CDR2 FQGNSA. V lost 4 bases, J lost 4 bases, and 13 bases lay in between. The CDR3 spells CASSSDRVITGELFF. In nucleotides, the CDR3 is TGTGCCAGCAGCTCAGACCGGGTCATCACCGGGGAGCTGTTTTTT.

V gene TRBV18 combines with J gene TRBJ2-5; weak D call: TRBD1 (5 bases). V gave up 4 bases and J gave up 5 bases, with 14 bases separating them. This CDR3 contains 14 residues. Germline values: CDR1 KGHSH, CDR2 LQKENI. The CDR3 DNA reads as TGTGCCAGCTCACTCGATCCAGGGCTGGAGACCCAGTACTTC. Amino acids: CASSLDPGLETQYF.

The CDR3 nucleotides are TGCAGTGCTAGAGGAACAGGGGACAGACCATACGAGCAGTACTTC. Its translation is CSARGTGDRPYEQYF. The chain couples TRBV20-1 to TRBJ2-7; TRBD1 matches 7 bases. CDR3 size: 15 residues. V lost 1 base to trimming and J lost 4 bases; unmatched junction nucleotides: 10. From germline, CDR1 is DFQATT and CDR2 SNEGSKA (reference sequence).

The V and J genes are TRBV10-3 and TRBJ1-6; 8 positions match TRBD1. After removal of 4 bases from V and 0 bases from J, the junction contained 2 bases not matched to a gene. The CDR3 extends over 16 amino acids. From germline, CDR1 is ENHRY and CDR2 SYGVKD. The CDR3 sequence is CAISADRGSYNSPLHF. CDR3 nucleotides: TGTGCCATCAGTGCAGACAGGGGCTCCTATAATTCACCCCTCCACTTT.

Only a few counts were recorded for this clonotype. The chain employs TRBV6-5 and TRBJ2-3; TRBD1 agrees at 9 bases. The trim removed 2 bases at V and 8 bases at J, leaving 11 bases unmatched. The CDR3 runs to 16 residues. From germline, CDR1 is MNHEY and CDR2 SVGAGI. The CDR3 reads CASSYVPGQGDATQYF. In DNA, the CDR3 is TGTGCCAGCAGTTACGTTCCGGGACAGGGCGATGCTACGCAGTATTTT.

The CDR3 loop reads CSVEDRGQVRRGYTF. The CDR3 nucleotides are TGCAGCGTTGAAGATAGGGGACAGGTGAGGAGAGGCTACACCTTC. The rearrangement uses TRBV29-1 and TRBJ1-2; TRBD1 aligns across 8 bases. The CDR3 loop spans 15 amino acids. J gave up 8 bases and V 0 bases, and 11 bases lay outside the gene matches. Germline-derived CDR1 and CDR2 are SQVTM and ANQGSEA.

This sequence joins TRBV5-1 and TRBJ2-1; 8 nucleotides line up with TRBD2. CDR3 size: 15 residues. The J segment lost 4 bases and the V segment lost 4 bases, leaving 7 bases of the junction unmatched. Germline V CDR1 and CDR2: SGHRS, YFSETQ. The CDR3 loop is CASSVEAGAYNEQFF. Written as DNA, the CDR3 is TGCGCCAGCAGCGTGGAAGCGGGAGCGTACAATGAGCAGTTCTTC.

This rearrangement joins TRBV6-5 to TRBJ2-7, with TRBD2 matching over 9 bases. The CDR3 contains 14 residues. V lost 6 bases and J lost 0; bases outside the gene matches: 3. Germline V gene lookup returns CDR1 MNHEY and CDR2 SVGAGI. This CDR3 reads CASRLTSGSYEQYF. CDR3 nucleotide sequence: TGTGCCAGCAGGTTGACTAGCGGCTCCTACGAGCAGTACTTC.

The V call is TRBV12-3 or TRBV12-4, the J call TRBJ2-7, with 9 bases matching TRBD2. V was clipped by 6 bases and J by 5 bases; unmatched bases: 5. The CDR3 is 13 residues long. CDR3 sequence (DNA): TGTGCCAGCAGGCTTAGCGGGAGCCACGAGCAGTACTTC. As protein: CASRLSGSHEQYF.

This clonotype has a count of ten or more. The V gene is TRBV7-9, the J gene TRBJ1-1; D gene uncertain. Trimming shortened V by 4 bases and J by 1 base, and 7 bases separated the two germline ends. This CDR3 contains 13 residues. Germline V gene lookup returns CDR1 SEHNR and CDR2 FQNEAQ (reference sequence). The CDR3 DNA follows: TGTGCCAGCAGCTCAAGCGGGAACACTGAAGCTTTCTTT. Translation gives CASSSSGNTEAFF.

In this sample, this clonotype turned up many times. The CDR3 DNA sequence: TGTGCCAGCAGCCTGGTGGACAGCAATGAGCAGTTCTTC. Its protein is CASSLVDSNEQFF. The V and J genes are TRBV6-1 and TRBJ2-1, with D possibly being TRBD1 (6 bases). Germline V CDR1 and CDR2: MNHNS, SASEGT. This CDR3 has 13 amino acids. The ends were cut back, 6 bases at V and 6 bases at J, with 12 bases in the middle.

This clonotype appeared a single time. This chain links TRBV5-1 with TRBJ2-2, with D possibly matching TRBD1 (6 bases). Germline values: CDR1 SGHRS, CDR2 YFSETQ. The V end lost 9 bases, the J end lost 4 bases, and 13 bases lay between the germline ends. This CDR3 is built from 13 residues. The CDR3 is CAKPQGTTGELFF. In DNA form, the CDR3 reads TGCGCCAAGCCCCAGGGGACCACCGGGGAGCTGTTTTTT.

This clonotype showed up just once. This rearrangement joins TRBV20-1 to TRBJ2-1; a possible D gene is TRBD2 (5 bases). CDR1 is DFQATT and CDR2 is SNEGSKA in the germline V gene (reference sequence). V was shortened by 4 bases and J by 9 bases, with 13 bases between the two germline ends. This CDR3 has 12 amino acids. In DNA form, the CDR3 reads TGCAGTGCTACCTTCTTCGGGGTTGAGCAGTTCTTC. It specifies CSATFFGVEQFF.

This clonotype has more than one count but fewer than ten. The chain recombines TRBV18 with TRBJ2-5; 9 bases are shared with TRBD1. Germline lookup yields CDR1 KGHSH and CDR2 LQKENI. The trim removed 5 bases at V and 5 bases at J, leaving 9 bases unmatched. This CDR3 has 15 residues. For the CDR3, the DNA is TGTGCCAGCTCAAGAAAACAGGGGGCAGGGGAGACCCAGTACTTC. Protein: CASSRKQGAGETQYF.

This clonotype was counted a few times. The V and J genes are TRBV7-2 and TRBJ1-1, with D possibly matching TRBD1 (5 bases). The V end was cut by 5 bases, the J end by 4 bases, with 17 bases between. This CDR3 spans 15 amino acids. Germline V gene data show CDR1 as SGHTA and CDR2 as FQGNSA. In nucleotides, the CDR3 is TGTGCCAGCAGCCCCCAGAGACAGTGGGGCACTGAAGCTTTCTTT. Its translation is CASSPQRQWGTEAFF.